This T cell receptor beta chain was identified during a study of shared clonotypes between healthy human individuals. The CDR3 sequence is 19 residues long. Germline lookup yields CDR1 MNHNS and CDR2 SASEGT. The V end lost 3 bases, the J end lost 3 bases, and 27 bases lay between the germline ends. Positively selected for CCR7, the CD45RO-negative cells used as naive CD8 cells excluded terminally differentiated effector memory CD45RA+ cells. The material for each subset, its genomic DNA, was split evenly across several immunoSEQ plates. Method: immunoSEQ multiplex PCR; TCRdb's copy keeps in-frame clones and lacks some. The sample has 500,000 to 700,000 clones, around 96% seen once; the top ten hold around 0.12%. The sample holds one count of this clone.

The source of this sequence is a woman aged 25 to 39 in good health. V is TRBV6-1 and J is TRBJ2-7; D not resolved. The sample was naive CD8+ T cells sorted from blood. The CDR3, as DNA: TGTGCCAGCAGTGAGGATTTCTTTCTTGTCCGGAACCAACACTACGAGCAGTACTTC. Translation: CASSEDFFLVRNQHYEQYF.